This TCR beta chain was profiled in a study of beta chain features in type 1 diabetes. Findings of the study overall: Researchers report that Type 1 diabetes patients had moderately but significantly shorter TCRB CDR3s across all four CD4+ subsets.

In germline, CDR1 is SQVTM, CDR2 ANQGSEA. The CDR3 length is 15 residues. V dropped 4 bases and J dropped 4; count of bases not matched to a gene: 8. Concerning this clone itself: Its antigen is currently unknown.

Expressed TCRB transcripts got sequenced, as all isolated RNA was reverse transcribed. Only in-frame clones appear in the TCRdb table, and some are missing; sequencing was by immunoSEQ multiplex PCR. The sample includes around 280,000 clones, 14% to 15% of them seen just once. This chain uses TRBV29-1 with TRBJ2-2; 8 bases match TRBD2. The source of this sequence is a man younger than 30 with type 1 diabetes. What was sequenced was naive CD4+ T cells from blood. The CDR3 bases are TGCAGCGTTGCCTCACGGGCGGGAGGCACCGGGGAGCTGTTTTTT. Encoded protein: CSVASRAGGTGELFF.